The 28 T cell receptor beta chains below were found in one sample sequenced in a study of blood T cell repertoires in COVID-19. Sequenced by immunoSEQ multiplex PCR; TCRdb stores in-frame clones only, minus some. This sample has 90,000 to 120,000 clones, with under 85% found just once. Material: peripheral blood. The source of these receptors is a woman between 65 and 79 years old with acute or convalescent COVID-19.

The chain joins TRBV18 to TRBJ2-3; a possible D gene is TRBD2 (6 bases). The CDR3 is made up of 15 amino acids. CDR1 KGHSH and CDR2 LQKENI come from the germline V gene. Trimming removed 4 bases at V and 4 bases at J, with 15 bases between. The CDR3 reads CASSRAQRAADTQYF. DNA for the CDR3: TGTGCCAGCTCACGGGCGCAGCGGGCGGCAGATACGCAGTATTTT.

This chain joins TRBV4-1 and TRBJ2-5, with D unresolved. This CDR3 region has 12 residues. Germline lookup yields CDR1 MGHRA and CDR2 YSYEKL. Trimming left V 1 base short and J 4 bases short, with 4 bases between. The CDR3 DNA follows: TGCGCCAGCAGCCAAGTCTCAGAGACCCAGTACTTC. Translation gives CASSQVSETQYF.

This chain uses TRBV5-1 with TRBJ1-2, with 7 bases fitting TRBD1. CDR3 length equals 15 residues. Germline CDR1 reads SGHRS; CDR2 reads YFSETQ. The V and J ends lost 2 bases and 10 bases, in that order; junction bases with no gene match: 14. The CDR3 loop is CASSFTGAGGEFYTF. The CDR3 coding sequence is TGCGCCAGCAGCTTCACAGGGGCAGGGGGTGAATTCTACACCTTC.

V is TRBV7-2 and J is TRBJ2-3; D is perhaps TRBD2 (6 bases). The V and J ends lost 4 bases and 4 bases respectively, with 18 bases between them. The CDR3 is made up of 16 amino acids. From germline, CDR1 is SGHTA and CDR2 FQGNSA. The CDR3 DNA is TGTGCCAGCAGCTCCCGAGGCGGGGTCCAGGCAGATACGCAGTATTTT. As protein: CASSSRGGVQADTQYF.

Regarding this clone: The same CDR3 is also encoded by other DNA sequences in this sample. The V gene is TRBV9, the J gene TRBJ2-5; maybe TRBD2 (5 bases). The CDR3 runs 14 residues. Germline V gene data show CDR1 as SGDLS and CDR2 as YYNGEE. Trimming removed 0 bases at V and 4 bases at J, with 10 bases between. In nucleotides, the CDR3 is TGTGCCAGCAGCGTAGCAGGAGAGGGAGAGACCCAGTACTTC. Amino acids: CASSVAGEGETQYF. Based on the CDR3 plus reference TRBV9 and TRBJ2-5, the full variable domain is DSGVTQTPKHLITATGQRVTLRCSPRSGDLSVYWYQQSLDQGLQFLIQYYNGEERAKGNILERFSAQQFPDLHSELNLSSLELGDSALYFCASSVAGEGETQYFGPGTRLLVL.

The rearrangement uses TRBV9 and TRBJ2-3; no reliable D call. V was shortened by 5 bases and J by 2 bases, with 9 bases between the two germline ends. Germline V gene data show CDR1 as SGDLS and CDR2 as YYNGEE. The CDR3 sequence is 13 residues long. The CDR3 here is CASSLPPTDTQYF. CDR3 in DNA: TGTGCCAGCAGTCTACCCCCCACAGATACGCAGTATTTT. The full variable domain, completed using reference TRBV9 and TRBJ2-3, is DSGVTQTPKHLITATGQRVTLRCSPRSGDLSVYWYQQSLDQGLQFLIQYYNGEERAKGNILERFSAQQFPDLHSELNLSSLELGDSALYFCASSLPPTDTQYFGPGTRLTVL.

The rearrangement uses TRBV19 and TRBJ1-2; TRBD1 matches 9 bases. There are 14 residues in the CDR3. Germline V gives CDR1 LNHDA, CDR2 SQIVND (reference sequence). V shed 5 bases and J 1 base; nucleotides not matched to a gene: 2. The CDR3 here is CASSPDRGNYGYTF. The CDR3 region has the DNA TGTGCCAGTAGTCCGGACAGGGGTAACTATGGCTACACCTTC.

The gene calls are TRBV27 and TRBJ2-7, with TRBD2 identical over 11 bases. With 4 bases clipped from V and 4 bases from J, the junction kept 6 bases outside the gene matches. Looked up from germline, CDR1 is MNHEY and CDR2 is SMNVEV (reference sequence). The CDR3 consists of 15 residues. The CDR3 DNA reads as TGTGCCAGCAGTTCTCCGGGACTAGCGGTATACGAGCAGTACTTC. Amino acid sequence: CASSSPGLAVYEQYF.

The chain carries TRBV12-3 or TRBV12-4 and TRBJ1-1; D perhaps matches TRBD1 (6 bases). V lost 9 bases and J lost 4, with 12 bases in between. The CDR3 runs 12 residues. The CDR3 sequence: CASSRGITEAFF. The CDR3, as DNA: TGTGCCAGTTCCAGGGGTATCACTGAAGCTTTCTTT.

The chain links TRBV5-5 to TRBJ1-4; D not resolved. CDR3 length equals 14 residues. Trimming took 3 bases from V and 5 from J, leaving 11 bases between them. CDR1 is SGHKS, CDR2 YYEKEE, per germline (reference sequence). CDR3 in amino acids: CASSSQRENEKLFF. DNA for the CDR3: TGTGCCAGCAGCTCACAACGGGAGAATGAAAAACTGTTTTTT.

CDR3 DNA sequence: TGTGCCAGCTCCAAGGACAGGGTTAGCAATCAGCCCCAGCATTTT. It specifies CASSKDRVSNQPQHF. This chain connects TRBV18 to TRBJ1-5, with 8 bases that match TRBD1. The CDR3 is 15 residues long. CDR1 KGHSH and CDR2 LQKENI come from the germline V gene. With 6 bases clipped from V and 0 bases from J, the junction kept 4 bases outside the gene matches.

The V call is TRBV27, the J call TRBJ2-3, with 12 bases identical to TRBD1. V dropped 2 bases and J dropped 8; count of bases not matched to a gene: 11. This CDR3 region has 17 residues. From germline, CDR1 is MNHEY and CDR2 SMNVEV (reference sequence). The CDR3 nucleotides read TGTGCCAGCAGTTTAAGCGGGACAGGGGGCGGCTTCTTTACGCAGTATTTT. Residues: CASSLSGTGGGFFTQYF.

This chain links TRBV27 with TRBJ2-5; 9 positions match TRBD2. V lost 11 bases, J lost 4 bases, and 14 bases stayed unmatched. Germline V gives CDR1 MNHEY, CDR2 SMNVEV (reference sequence). The CDR3 consists of 15 residues. In nucleotides, the CDR3 is TGTGCCTCGCTCCCTTTAGCGGGGGAGGGAGAGACCCAGTACTTC. Encoded protein: CASLPLAGEGETQYF.

The V and J genes are TRBV19 and TRBJ1-1, with TRBD1 identical over 7 bases. CDR1 is LNHDA and CDR2 is SQIVND in the germline V gene (reference sequence). The CDR3 has 13 residues. CDR3 sequence (DNA): TGTGGCACCCAGGGACAGTTGAACACTGAAGCTTTCTTT. Translated: CGTQGQLNTEAFF.

V is TRBV18 and J is TRBJ2-3, with 13 positions matching TRBD2. The V and J ends lost 4 bases and 2 bases, in that order; junction bases with no gene match: 3. The CDR3 has 16 residues. CDR1 and CDR2 (germline): KGHSH, LQKENI. CDR3 DNA sequence: TGTGCCAGCTCACGGACTAGCGGGGGTACCACAGATACGCAGTATTTT. The encoded protein is CASSRTSGGTTDTQYF.

The V gene is TRBV27, the J gene TRBJ2-1; 9 positions match TRBD2. V lost 5 bases to trimming and J lost 4 bases; unmatched junction nucleotides: 18. The CDR3 covers 19 residues. From germline, CDR1 is MNHEY and CDR2 SMNVEV (reference sequence). CDR3 sequence: CASSPSLGPTSGVYNEQFF. The CDR3 DNA reads TGTGCCAGCAGTCCATCTTTGGGGCCGACTAGCGGTGTTTACAATGAGCAGTTCTTC.

The rearrangement links TRBV15 to TRBJ2-3; perhaps TRBD2 as D (6 bases). The CDR3 is 15 residues long. Germline assignment: CDR1 LNHNV and CDR2 YYDKDF (reference sequence). V was cut by 8 bases and J by 5 bases, with 20 bases left in between. The CDR3 DNA reads as TGTGCCACCGCAGGACCAGCGGGTCTAATAGATACGCAGTATTTT. This sequence encodes CATAGPAGLIDTQYF.

This clone was seen just once. V is TRBV11-2 and J is TRBJ2-1; 12 bases match TRBD2. Germline loops: CDR1 SGHAT, CDR2 FQNNGV. V was clipped by 3 bases and J by 4 bases; unmatched bases: 7. The CDR3 has 17 residues. The CDR3 protein is CASSFLAGGPGYNEQFF. As DNA, the CDR3 is TGTGCCAGCAGCTTTCTAGCGGGAGGGCCGGGTTACAATGAGCAGTTCTTC.

This chain connects TRBV19 to TRBJ1-2, with D possibly TRBD1 on 5 matching bases. Trimming stripped 5 bases from V and 2 bases from J, with 12 bases between. CDR3 length: 14 residues. Germline V gives CDR1 LNHDA, CDR2 SQIVND (reference sequence). The CDR3 spells CASSDRGNNYGYTF. In DNA, the CDR3 is TGTGCCAGTAGTGATAGGGGTAACAACTATGGCTACACCTTC. Based on the CDR3 plus reference TRBV19 and TRBJ1-2, the full variable domain is DGGITQSPKYLFRKEGQNVTLSCEQNLNHDAMYWYRQDPGQGLRLIYYSQIVNDFQKGDIAEGYSVSREKKESFPLTVTSAQKNPTAFYLCASSDRGNNYGYTFGSGTRLTVV.

The chain's CDR3 is CASSQVFRPSGITDTQYF. Written as DNA, the CDR3 is TGTGCCAGCAGCCAAGTTTTCCGTCCAAGCGGGATAACAGATACGCAGTATTTT. The V gene is TRBV3-1 (or the pseudogene TRBV3-2), the J gene TRBJ2-3, with 7 bases that match TRBD2. CDR3 size: 18 residues. The V gene's germline CDR1 is LGHDT and CDR2 YNNKEL (reference sequence). The junction had 13 bases not matched to a gene; V was cut back by 1 base and J by 3 bases.

This clone occurred once. This sequence joins TRBV28 and TRBJ1-4; no reliable D call. The germline V gene encodes CDR1 MDHEN and CDR2 SYDVKM. The CDR3 covers 14 residues. V was trimmed by 2 bases and J by 8 bases, leaving 12 bases between them. The CDR3 spells CASSLEGSNEKLFF. CDR3 DNA sequence: TGTGCCAGCAGTTTAGAAGGGAGTAACGAAAAACTGTTTTTT. Looking up the rest from reference TRBV28 and TRBJ1-4 gives the full variable domain: DVKVTQSSRYLVKRTGEKVFLECVQDMDHENMFWYRQDPGLGLRLIYFSYDVKMKEKGDIPEGYSVSREKKERFSLILESASTNQTSMYLCASSLEGSNEKLFFGSGTQLSVL.

This rearrangement joins TRBV15 to TRBJ1-6, with D hard to call. V lost 0 bases to trimming and J lost 9 bases, with 21 bases between them. CDR1 and CDR2 (germline): LNHNV, YYDKDF (reference sequence). The CDR3 contains 18 residues. The CDR3 is CATSRDRRQTLSGSPLHF. The CDR3 region has the DNA TGTGCCACCAGCAGAGATCGACGCCAGACCTTAAGCGGTTCACCCCTCCACTTT.

A few counts support this clone. The chain uses TRBV28 and TRBJ1-3; tentative D call: TRBD1 (6 bases). Trimming took off 8 bases at V and 0 bases at J, with 11 bases between the two ends. Germline-derived CDR1 and CDR2 are MDHEN and SYDVKM. This CDR3 has 14 residues. The CDR3 region has the DNA TGTGCCAGCTACGGACAGAGCTCTGGAAACACCATATATTTT. It yields the protein CASYGQSSGNTIYF.

This clone showed up just once. The chain has TRBV5-4 and TRBJ2-5, with 8 bases that match TRBD1. The CDR3 extends over 14 amino acids. Germline CDR1 SGHNT, CDR2 YYREEE (reference sequence). V shed 4 bases, J shed 5 bases, and the junction held 7 bases outside the gene matches. Here the CDR3 DNA reads TGTGCCAGCAGCCTTACCCGGGACAGGGAGACCCAGTACTTC. The encoded protein is CASSLTRDRETQYF.

The chain has TRBV28 and TRBJ2-7; tentatively, D is TRBD1 (6 bases). The CDR3 runs 15 residues. The V end was cut by 5 bases, the J end by 3 bases, with 17 bases between. Per the germline V gene, CDR1 is MDHEN and CDR2 is SYDVKM. The CDR3 sequence is CASSTPGQRFYEQYV. In DNA, the CDR3 is TGTGCCAGCAGTACACCAGGACAGCGTTTCTACGAGCAGTACGTC.

The V and J genes are TRBV18 and TRBJ2-5; TRBD2 is a possible D gene (6 bases). The V and J ends lost 2 bases and 1 base respectively, with 11 bases between them. Germline lookup yields CDR1 KGHSH and CDR2 LQKENI. The CDR3 contains 15 residues. The CDR3 DNA is TGTGCCAGCTCACCATCTGCGGGGCCCCAAGAGACCCAGTACTTC. Its protein is CASSPSAGPQETQYF.

The CDR3 loop is CASSLTSGSYNEQFF. DNA of the CDR3: TGCGCCAGCAGTTTGACTAGCGGGTCCTACAATGAGCAGTTCTTC. The rearrangement uses TRBV4-1 and TRBJ2-1; 10 bases match TRBD2. The junction had 3 bases not matched to a gene; V was cut back by 6 bases and J by 1 base. The germline V gene encodes CDR1 MGHRA and CDR2 YSYEKL. This CDR3 is built from 15 residues.

The chain links TRBV2 to TRBJ1-5, with a possible D match to TRBD1 (6 bases). The CDR3 totals 19 residues. CDR1 and CDR2 from the germline V gene are SNHLY and FYNNEI. V was pared by 5 bases and J by 0 bases, with 23 bases between. In DNA, the CDR3 is TGTGCCAGCAGTACAGGGTCACTCCCGAGGGGTTATAGCAATCAGCCCCAGCATTTT. It is translated as CASSTGSLPRGYSNQPQHF. Full variable domain (outside the CDR3, taken from reference TRBV2 and TRBJ1-5): EPEVTQTPSHQVTQMGQEVILRCVPISNHLYFYWYRQILGQKVEFLVSFYNNEISEKSEIFDDQFSVERPDGSNFTLKIRSTKLEDSAMYFCASSTGSLPRGYSNQPQHFGDGTRLSIL.